The T cell receptor (beta chain) described here comes from a study of shared T cell receptors in the human thymus. CDR3 length equals 13 residues. Germline V gives CDR1 MNHEY, CDR2 SMNVEV (reference sequence). Losses at the gene ends were 5 bases for V and 13 bases for J; bases not matched to a gene: 6. This table comes from immunoSEQ multiplex PCR, and its TCRdb copy is limited to in-frame clones, with some not included. In the table there are approximately 660,000 clones, roughly 90% of which are singletons. The same sample was also used in a study of human thymus T cells. As reported in that work: It was healthy Finnish infants having corrective surgery for congenital heart defects who were the donors. During corrective heart surgery, resections were taken, and the thymus tissue came from them.

Specimen: thymocytes. The source is a boy under three years old with a congenital heart defect. The chain couples TRBV27 to TRBJ2-1, with 12 bases lining up with TRBD2. CDR3 loop: CASSPRLAGDQFF. The DNA of the CDR3 is TGTGCCAGCAGTCCCAGACTAGCGGGAGATCAGTTCTTC.